This TCR beta chain was obtained from a study of cytomegalovirus exposure and HLA in healthy donors. PCR amplification relied on 60 Vbeta primers (plus 13 Jbeta primers). Clones were sequenced by immunoSEQ multiplex PCR, and TCRdb holds only the in-frame ones, with some missing. The sample holds about 160,000 clones, approximately 78% seen once. The TCR comes from a woman aged 40 to 50 in good health and CMV-seronegative. The material sequenced was PBMCs.

CDR3 DNA sequence: TGTGCCAGCTCACGGGTAGGGACAAGATTTAACTATGGCTACACCTTC. Residues: CASSRVGTRFNYGYTF. The chain is built from TRBV18 and TRBJ1-2; D might be TRBD1 (6 bases). The germline V gene encodes CDR1 KGHSH and CDR2 LQKENI. The germline V and J ends were trimmed by 4 bases and 1 base, with 16 bases remaining between them. There are 16 residues in the CDR3.